The next 5 T cell receptor beta chains were all read from a single sample in a study of CD8 T cells in Susac syndrome. Random hexamers primed reverse transcription of roughly 0.45 to 1 ug RNA. TCRdb redid the calling of the immunoSEQ multiplex PCR reads with MiXCR, one entry per CDR3 protein. The sample contains 130,000 or so distinct CDR3 sequences, around 95% of which appear only once. Sequenced sample: CD4+ T cells from PBMCs. The receptor set was obtained from a human donor with multiple sclerosis.

The V and J genes are TRBV11-3 and TRBJ2-1, with TRBD2 matching over 8 bases. With V trimmed by 1 base and J by 5 bases, 10 bases remained unmatched. CDR1 is SGHNT, CDR2 YENEEA, per germline. The length of the CDR3 is 17 residues. CDR3 amino acids: CASSLGGLAGGHNEQFF. The CDR3 DNA is TGTGCCAGCAGCTTAGGGGGACTCGCGGGGGGCCACAATGAGCAGTTCTTC.

The chain links TRBV11-2 to TRBJ2-1; 8 nucleotides match TRBD2. The CDR3 consists of 15 residues. V shed 3 bases and J 8 bases; nucleotides not matched to a gene: 9. Per germline, CDR1 SGHAT and CDR2 FQNNGV. CDR3 in DNA: TGTGCCAGCAGCTTGGGGACTAGGCGTATCGATGAGCAGTTCTTC. It yields the protein CASSLGTRRIDEQFF. Complete variable domain (other parts from reference TRBV11-2 and TRBJ2-1): EAGVAQSPRYKIIEKRQSVAFWCNPISGHATLYWYQQILGQGPKLLIQFQNNGVVDDSQLPKDRFSAERLKGVDSTLKIQPAKLEDSAVYLCASSLGTRRIDEQFFGPGTRLTVL.

The genes are TRBV20-1 and TRBJ2-7; no firm D call. The CDR3 loop spans 13 amino acids. V dropped 3 bases and J dropped 2 bases, with 11 bases sitting between them. Per the germline V gene, CDR1 is DFQATT and CDR2 is SNEGSKA (reference sequence). CDR3 nucleotide sequence: TGCAGTGCTAGTTCTAACAGTCCCTACGAGCAGTACTTC. Translated, it gives CSASSNSPYEQYF.

This clonotype was counted between two and nine times. This rearrangement joins TRBV7-9 to TRBJ2-5; D remains ambiguous. In germline, CDR1 is SEHNR, CDR2 FQNEAQ (reference sequence). Trimming took 6 bases from V and 5 from J, leaving 10 bases between them. The CDR3 is 12 residues long. The CDR3, as DNA: TGTGCCAGCAGTCCAAGTGGGGAGACCCAGTACTTC. Its translation is CASSPSGETQYF.

This chain links TRBV7-2 with TRBJ2-7; 11 positions agree with TRBD2. This CDR3 is built from 16 residues. CDR1 SGHTA and CDR2 FQGNSA come from the germline V gene. V was pared by 6 bases and J by 1 base, with 8 bases of the junction left unmatched. Here the CDR3 DNA reads TGTGCCAGCAGTCCAGATAGCGGGAGGGGTTCCTACGAGCAGTACTTC. It translates to CASSPDSGRGSYEQYF.